This TCR beta chain was sequenced in a study of CD8 T cells in Susac syndrome. Whole-study findings and limits: Individuals included in the TCR sequencing and HLA analysis were acknowledged by the study to be relatively few in number.

Controls matched for sex and age were healthy donors. TEMRA cells were FACS-enriched, with CD8+ and CD4+ T cells isolated negatively. V dropped 7 bases and J dropped 10 bases, with 15 bases sitting between them. CDR1 and CDR2 from the germline V gene are SGDLS and YYNGEE. The CDR3 extends over 13 amino acids. RNA amounts of 0.5 to 1 ug underwent reverse transcription with random hexamers. Via MiXCR, TCRdb re-called the immunoSEQ multiplex PCR reads, giving one row per CDR3 protein. Among about 210,000 distinct CDR3 sequences listed, about 95% were seen once. As regards this clonotype: What it binds is not known.

The chain combines TRBV9 with TRBJ1-6; D is unclear. The TCR comes from a human donor in good health. The sample taken for sequencing was CD4+ T cells from PBMCs. The CDR3 loop is CASASLGWSPLHF. The CDR3 DNA sequence: TGTGCCAGCGCGAGCCTGGGTTGGTCACCCCTCCACTTT.